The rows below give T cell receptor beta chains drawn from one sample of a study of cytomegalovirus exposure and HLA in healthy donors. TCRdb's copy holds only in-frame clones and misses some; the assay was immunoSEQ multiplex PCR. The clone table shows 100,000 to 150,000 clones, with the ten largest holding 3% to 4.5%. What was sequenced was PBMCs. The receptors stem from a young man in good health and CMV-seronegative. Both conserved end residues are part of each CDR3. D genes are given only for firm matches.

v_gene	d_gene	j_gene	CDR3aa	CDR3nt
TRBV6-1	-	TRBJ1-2	CASSAQGSYGYTF	TGTGCCAGCAGCGCTCAGGGCTCCTATGGCTACACCTTC
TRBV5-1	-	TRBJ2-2	CASSSTRPELFF	TGCGCCAGCAGCTCGACTAGACCGGAGCTGTTTTTT
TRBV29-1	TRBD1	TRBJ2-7	CSVGGQEVYEQYF	TGCAGCGTTGGGGGACAGGAGGTCTACGAGCAGTACTTC
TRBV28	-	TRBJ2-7	CASSFQREREQYF	TGTGCCAGCAGTTTCCAGAGGGAACGCGAGCAGTACTTC
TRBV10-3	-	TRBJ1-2	CAISGPPRTNYGYTF	TGTGCCATCAGTGGGCCACCAAGAACTAACTATGGCTACACCTTC
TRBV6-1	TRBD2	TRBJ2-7	CASKGLAGIYEQYF	TGTGCCAGCAAAGGGTTAGCGGGGATCTACGAGCAGTACTTC
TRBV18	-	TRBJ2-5	CASSPPGHDQETQYF	TGTGCCAGCTCACCACCTGGACACGACCAAGAGACCCAGTACTTC
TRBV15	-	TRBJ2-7	CATSRDSEGGYEQYF	TGTGCCACCAGCAGAGATAGTGAGGGAGGCTACGAGCAGTACTTC
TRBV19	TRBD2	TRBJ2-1	CASALAGRNNEQFF	TGTGCCAGTGCACTAGCGGGAAGAAACAATGAGCAGTTCTTC
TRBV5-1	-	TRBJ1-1	CASSFDSSQNTEAFF	TGCGCCAGCAGCTTTGACAGCAGCCAGAACACTGAAGCTTTCTTT
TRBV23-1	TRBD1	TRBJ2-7	CASRTGNPWCEQYF	TGCGCCAGCCGGACAGGGAACCCCTGGTGCGAGCAGTACTTC
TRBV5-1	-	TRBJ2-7	CASSGGPNYEQYF	TGCGCCAGCAGCGGAGGACCTAACTACGAGCAGTACTTC
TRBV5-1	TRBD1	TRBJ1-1	CASTRQGANTEAFF	TGCGCCAGCACACGACAGGGGGCGAACACTGAAGCTTTCTTT
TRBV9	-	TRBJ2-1	CASSPDSDSYNEQFF	TGTGCCAGCAGCCCTGACAGCGACTCCTACAATGAGCAGTTCTTC
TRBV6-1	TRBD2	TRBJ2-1	CASSEPGLAGYEQFF	TGTGCCAGCAGTGAACCGGGACTAGCGGGCTATGAGCAGTTCTTC
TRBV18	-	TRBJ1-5	CASSQRGAGDQPQHF	TGTGCCAGCTCACAACGGGGCGCAGGGGATCAGCCCCAGCATTTT
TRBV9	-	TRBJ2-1	CASSVELVRTGEQFF	TGTGCCAGCAGCGTAGAACTCGTCCGAACAGGGGAGCAGTTCTTC
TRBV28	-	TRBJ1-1	CASIDGRDVGTEAFF	TGTGCCAGCATTGATGGCCGGGATGTGGGGACTGAAGCTTTCTTT
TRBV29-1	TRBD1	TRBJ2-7	CSVRQGTYEQYF	TGCAGCGTTAGACAGGGCACCTACGAGCAGTACTTC
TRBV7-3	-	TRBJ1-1	CASSLMGGTEAFF	TGTGCCAGCAGCTTAATGGGGGGGACTGAAGCTTTCTTT
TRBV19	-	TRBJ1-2	CASSMDSYGYTF	TGTGCCAGTAGTATGGACTCGTATGGCTACACCTTC